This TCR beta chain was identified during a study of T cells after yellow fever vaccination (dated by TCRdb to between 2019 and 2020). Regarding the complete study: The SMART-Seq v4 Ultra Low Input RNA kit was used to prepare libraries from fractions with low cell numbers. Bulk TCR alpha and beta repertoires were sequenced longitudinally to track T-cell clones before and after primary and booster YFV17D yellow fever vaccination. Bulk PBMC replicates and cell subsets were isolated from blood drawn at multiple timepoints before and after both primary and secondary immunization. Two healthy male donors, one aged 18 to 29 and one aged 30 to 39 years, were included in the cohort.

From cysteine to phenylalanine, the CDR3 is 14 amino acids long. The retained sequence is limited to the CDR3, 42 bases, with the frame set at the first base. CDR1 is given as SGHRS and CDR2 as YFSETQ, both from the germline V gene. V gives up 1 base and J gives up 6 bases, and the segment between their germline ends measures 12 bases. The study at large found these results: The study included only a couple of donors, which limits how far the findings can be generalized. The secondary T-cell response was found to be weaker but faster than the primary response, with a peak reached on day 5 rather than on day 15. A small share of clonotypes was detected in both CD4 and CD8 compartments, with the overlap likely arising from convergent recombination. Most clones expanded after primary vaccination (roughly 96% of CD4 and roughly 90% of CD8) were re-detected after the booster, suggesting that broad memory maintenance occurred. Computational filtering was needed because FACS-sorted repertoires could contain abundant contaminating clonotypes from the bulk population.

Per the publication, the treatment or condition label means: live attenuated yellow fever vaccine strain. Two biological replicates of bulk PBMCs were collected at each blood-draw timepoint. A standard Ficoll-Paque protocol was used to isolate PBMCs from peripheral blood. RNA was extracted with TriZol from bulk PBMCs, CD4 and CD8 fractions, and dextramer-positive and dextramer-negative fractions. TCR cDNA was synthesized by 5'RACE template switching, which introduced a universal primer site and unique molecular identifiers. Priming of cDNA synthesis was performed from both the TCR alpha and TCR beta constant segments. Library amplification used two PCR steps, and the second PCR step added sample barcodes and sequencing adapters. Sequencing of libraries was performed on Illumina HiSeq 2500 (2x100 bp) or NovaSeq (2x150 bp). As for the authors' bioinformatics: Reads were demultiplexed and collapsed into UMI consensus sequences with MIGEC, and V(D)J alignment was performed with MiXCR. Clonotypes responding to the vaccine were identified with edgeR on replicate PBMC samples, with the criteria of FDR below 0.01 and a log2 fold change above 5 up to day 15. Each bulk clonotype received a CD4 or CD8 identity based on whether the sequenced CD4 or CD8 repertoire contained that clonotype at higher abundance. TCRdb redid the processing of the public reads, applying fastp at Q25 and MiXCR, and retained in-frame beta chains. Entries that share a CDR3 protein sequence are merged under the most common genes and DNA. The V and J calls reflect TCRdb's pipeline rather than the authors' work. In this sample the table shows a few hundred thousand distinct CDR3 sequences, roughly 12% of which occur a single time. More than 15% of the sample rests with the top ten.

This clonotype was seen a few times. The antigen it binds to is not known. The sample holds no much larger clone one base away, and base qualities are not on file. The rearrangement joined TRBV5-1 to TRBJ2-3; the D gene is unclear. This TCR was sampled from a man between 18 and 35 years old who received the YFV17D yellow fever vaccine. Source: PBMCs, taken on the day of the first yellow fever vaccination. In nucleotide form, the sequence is TGCGCCAGCAGCTTGTCGTCGAGGTCGGATACGCAGTATTTT. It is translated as CASSLSSRSDTQYF.